This is a list of T cell receptor beta chains from one sample in a study of Graves' ophthalmopathy and Graves' hyperthyroidism. TCRdb itself ran the multiplex PCR reads through MiXCR, one entry per CDR3 protein. Among under 200,000 distinct CDR3 sequences, 30% to 45% were seen once, and the ten largest hold around 5.8%. The specimen sequenced was peripheral blood. These TCRs come from a woman aged 40-49 years with Graves' ophthalmopathy. The CDR3 runs from the conserved cysteine through the conserved F or W. Each record gives: clone size, CDR3 length, D gene, J gene, V gene, CDR3 DNA, CDR3 protein. A D gene is named only where the DNA matches it firmly. Only some rows state a clone size, as once, few, many or a class for expanded clones.

. | 13 | . | TRBJ1-1 | TRBV12-3/TRBV12-4 | TGTGCCAGCAGACCTAGGGTCGTCACTGAAGCTTTCTTT | CASRPRVVTEAFF
once | 12 | . | TRBJ2-7 | TRBV15 | TGTGCCACCAGCAGACAGGGTATAGAGCAGTACTTC | CATSRQGIEQYF
many | 15 | . | TRBJ1-1 | TRBV7-9 | TGTGCCAGCAGCGCCGTGGCAGGGTTAGCCACTGAAGCTTTCTTT | CASSAVAGLATEAFF
many | 15 | . | TRBJ2-2 | TRBV7-3 | TGTGCCAGCAGCTTAGCGGGGACAGCTTACGGGGAGCTGTTTTTT | CASSLAGTAYGELFF
. | 16 | . | TRBJ1-1 | TRBV6-2/TRBV6-3 | TGTGCCAGCAGTTACTTGCAGTCTGGGATGAACACTGAAGCTTTCTTT | CASSYLQSGMNTEAFF
many | 18 | TRBD2 | TRBJ2-7 | TRBV3-1 | TGTGCCAGCAGCCAATACTCACCCGGGACTAGCTACGACTACGAGCAGTACTTC | CASSQYSPGTSYDYEQYF
many | 14 | . | TRBJ1-5 | TRBV19 | TGTGCCAGTAGTAGCGGGCAGGCCGATCAGCCCCAGCATTTT | CASSSGQADQPQHF
many | 15 | . | TRBJ1-1 | TRBV6-2/TRBV6-3 | TGTGCCAGCAGCCCCCCGGGGGAGCGGGGCACTGAAGCTTTCTTT | CASSPPGERGTEAFF
. | 13 | . | TRBJ1-1 | TRBV28 | TGTGCCAGCGGGCTAGGGGCTAACACTGAAGCTTTCTTT | CASGLGANTEAFF
. | 17 | TRBD1 | TRBJ2-7 | TRBV7-8 | TGTGCCAGCAGCTTATGGGGTTGGGACAGATTTTCCTACGAGCAGTACTTC | CASSLWGWDRFSYEQYF
many | 14 | . | TRBJ2-7 | TRBV5-1 | TGCGCCAGCAGCTTTACAGGGTTGAACTACGAGCAGTACTTC | CASSFTGLNYEQYF
. | 12 | TRBD2 | TRBJ2-7 | TRBV7-2 | TGTGCCAGCAGCTCGCGGGTAGCGGGACCTCACTTC | CASSSRVAGPHF
. | 15 | . | TRBJ1-5 | TRBV7-2 | TGTGCCAGCAGCCTATTGGACCCTGGGCGTTCGCCCCAGCATTTT | CASSLLDPGRSPQHF
. | 15 | . | TRBJ2-5 | TRBV6-2/TRBV6-3 | TGTGCCAGCAGTAACGGGGGCTTTCGTCAAGAGACCCAGTACTTC | CASSNGGFRQETQYF
once | 14 | . | TRBJ1-6 | TRBV12-3/TRBV12-4 | TGTGCCAGCAGTAGACAGGCAACTCTTAGGACCCTCCACTTT | CASSRQATLRTLHF
many | 13 | . | TRBJ2-7 | TRBV20-1 | TGCAGTGCTAACTTTCCCACCGCCTACGAGCAGTACTTC | CSANFPTAYEQYF
. | 14 | . | TRBJ2-5 | TRBV6-2/TRBV6-3 | TGTGCCAGCAGTTGGGCCCGAACGAGGGGGACCCAGTACTTC | CASSWARTRGTQYF
many | 16 | . | TRBJ1-6 | TRBV3-1 | TGTGCCAGCAGCCAAGGTGGGCCCCGGCTAACTTCACCCCTCCACTTT | CASSQGGPRLTSPLHF
. | 15 | . | TRBJ1-1 | TRBV20-1 | TGCAGTGCTAGTAGCCTTATCGAAGTGAACACTGAAGCTTTCTTT | CSASSLIEVNTEAFF
few | 15 | TRBD1 | TRBJ2-5 | TRBV20-1 | TGCAGTGCTAGAGATGGTCGCAGGGGGTTAGAGACCCAGTACTTC | CSARDGRRGLETQYF
. | 16 | TRBD2 | TRBJ2-7 | TRBV6-5 | TGTGCCAGCAGTTACTCTGGGAGCGGGAGGGCGATCGAGCAGTACTTC | CASSYSGSGRAIEQYF
. | 15 | TRBD2 | TRBJ2-7 | TRBV6-5 | TGTGCCAGCAGTTTCGGACTAGCGCGTGCCGACGAGCAGTACTTC | CASSFGLARADEQYF
many | 16 | TRBD1 | TRBJ2-7 | TRBV11-3 | TGTGCCAGCAGCTTAGAGGGGGACAGGGTTGCCTACGAGCAGTACTTC | CASSLEGDRVAYEQYF
many | 12 | TRBD2 | TRBJ2-5 | TRBV10-3 | TGTGCCACCCGGGGGGACCAAGAGACCCAGTACTTC | CATRGDQETQYF